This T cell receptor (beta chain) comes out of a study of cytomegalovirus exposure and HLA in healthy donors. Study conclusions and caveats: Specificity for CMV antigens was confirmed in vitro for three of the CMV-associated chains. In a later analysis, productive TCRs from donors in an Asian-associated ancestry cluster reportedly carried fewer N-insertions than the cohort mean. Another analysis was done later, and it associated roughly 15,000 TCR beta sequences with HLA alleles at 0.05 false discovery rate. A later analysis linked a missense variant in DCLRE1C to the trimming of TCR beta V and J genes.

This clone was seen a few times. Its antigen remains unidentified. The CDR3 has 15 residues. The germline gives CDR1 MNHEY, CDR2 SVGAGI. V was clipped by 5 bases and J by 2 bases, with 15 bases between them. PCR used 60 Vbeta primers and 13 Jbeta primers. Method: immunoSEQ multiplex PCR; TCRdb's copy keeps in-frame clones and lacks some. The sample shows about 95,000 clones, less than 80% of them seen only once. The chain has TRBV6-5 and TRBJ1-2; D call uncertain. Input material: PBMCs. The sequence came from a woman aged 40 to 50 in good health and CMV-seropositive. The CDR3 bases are TGTGCCAGCAGTCGTACAGTCACGGGAAACTATGGCTACACCTTC. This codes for CASSRTVTGNYGYTF.